These T cell receptor beta chains were read from a single sample in a study of blood T cell repertoires in COVID-19. Generated by immunoSEQ multiplex PCR, the TCRdb table keeps only in-frame clones and is missing some. This repertoire shows about 78,000 clones, around nine tenths found once; its top ten account for approximately 1.8%. Sequenced material: peripheral blood. Receptors were obtained from a woman in her sixties or seventies with acute or convalescent COVID-19. Each CDR3 is given with its conserved first and last residue. D genes are given only for firm matches. The size of a clone is reported for some rows only, either as once, few or many, or as a class for expanded clones.

D gene: TRBD1; V gene: TRBV28; CDR3 length: 15; J gene: TRBJ1-3; clone size: -; CDR3 protein: CASSGQGWAGNTIYF; CDR3 DNA: TGTGCCAGCAGTGGACAGGGGTGGGCTGGAAACACCATATATTTT
D gene: -; V gene: TRBV18; CDR3 length: 16; J gene: TRBJ1-1; clone size: -; CDR3 protein: CASSKRQLDENTEAFF; CDR3 DNA: TGTGCCAGCTCGAAAAGACAGCTCGATGAGAACACTGAAGCTTTCTTT
D gene: -; V gene: TRBV12-3/TRBV12-4; CDR3 length: 13; J gene: TRBJ2-1; clone size: -; CDR3 protein: CASSVLRYNEQFF; CDR3 DNA: TGTGCCAGCAGTGTACTTAGATACAATGAGCAGTTCTTC
D gene: TRBD2; V gene: TRBV7-8; CDR3 length: 15; J gene: TRBJ2-5; clone size: -; CDR3 protein: CASSRQLAVQETQYF; CDR3 DNA: TGTGCCAGCAGCCGCCAGCTAGCGGTTCAAGAGACCCAGTACTTC
D gene: TRBD1; V gene: TRBV7-9; CDR3 length: 15; J gene: TRBJ2-5; clone size: once; CDR3 protein: CASSLGTGGKETQYF; CDR3 DNA: TGTGCCAGCAGCTTAGGGACAGGGGGCAAAGAGACCCAGTACTTC
D gene: -; V gene: TRBV7-9; CDR3 length: 15; J gene: TRBJ1-1; clone size: -; CDR3 protein: CASRPRESGNTEAFF; CDR3 DNA: TGTGCCAGCAGGCCCCGGGAGTCTGGGAACACTGAAGCTTTCTTT
D gene: -; V gene: TRBV6-5; CDR3 length: 14; J gene: TRBJ1-1; clone size: once; CDR3 protein: CASFPSHWNTEAFF; CDR3 DNA: TGTGCCAGCTTTCCCTCTCACTGGAACACTGAAGCTTTCTTT
D gene: TRBD2; V gene: TRBV15; CDR3 length: 16; J gene: TRBJ2-3; clone size: -; CDR3 protein: CATSILAGEFTDTQYF; CDR3 DNA: TGTGCCACCAGCATCCTAGCGGGAGAATTCACAGATACGCAGTATTTT
D gene: TRBD2; V gene: TRBV2; CDR3 length: 15; J gene: TRBJ2-1; clone size: -; CDR3 protein: CASSMTGGAYNEQFF; CDR3 DNA: TGTGCCAGCTCTATGACGGGGGGGGCCTACAATGAGCAGTTCTTC
D gene: -; V gene: TRBV5-1; CDR3 length: 12; J gene: TRBJ2-7; clone size: -; CDR3 protein: CASSGTFREQYF; CDR3 DNA: TGCGCCAGCAGTGGGACTTTCCGCGAGCAGTACTTC
D gene: TRBD1; V gene: TRBV18; CDR3 length: 15; J gene: TRBJ1-1; clone size: -; CDR3 protein: CASSRGQGRNTEAFF; CDR3 DNA: TGTGCCAGCTCACGAGGACAGGGAAGAAACACTGAAGCTTTCTTT
D gene: -; V gene: TRBV30; CDR3 length: 15; J gene: TRBJ2-7; clone size: -; CDR3 protein: CAWSVKESAAYEQYF; CDR3 DNA: TGTGCCTGGAGTGTAAAGGAGTCAGCAGCCTACGAGCAGTACTTC
D gene: -; V gene: TRBV23-1; CDR3 length: 16; J gene: TRBJ2-1; clone size: -; CDR3 protein: CASRPPRDTHYNEQFF; CDR3 DNA: TGCGCCAGCAGACCCCCCCGGGACACCCATTACAATGAGCAGTTCTTC
D gene: -; V gene: TRBV5-6; CDR3 length: 14; J gene: TRBJ2-7; clone size: -; CDR3 protein: CASSLGTSFGEQYF; CDR3 DNA: TGTGCCAGCAGCTTGGGTACTAGTTTCGGAGAGCAGTACTTC
D gene: -; V gene: TRBV21-1; CDR3 length: 18; J gene: TRBJ2-3; clone size: -; CDR3 protein: CASSILAGGRANADTQYF; CDR3 DNA: TGTGCCAGCAGCATCTTAGCGGGGGGGCGAGCGAACGCCGATACGCAGTATTTT
D gene: -; V gene: TRBV4-2; CDR3 length: 17; J gene: TRBJ1-3; clone size: -; CDR3 protein: CASSQLPQGSSGNTIYF; CDR3 DNA: TGTGCCAGCAGCCAACTTCCTCAGGGGAGCTCTGGAAACACCATATATTTT
D gene: -; V gene: TRBV3-1/TRBV3-2; CDR3 length: 16; J gene: TRBJ2-7; clone size: -; CDR3 protein: CASSQGETGYPYEQYF; CDR3 DNA: TGTGCCAGCAGCCAAGGAGAGACAGGATACCCCTACGAGCAGTACTTC
D gene: -; V gene: TRBV4-2; CDR3 length: 16; J gene: TRBJ2-7; clone size: few; CDR3 protein: CASSQEASQSSYEQYF; CDR3 DNA: TGTGCCAGCAGCCAAGAGGCATCTCAAAGCTCCTACGAGCAGTACTTC
D gene: TRBD1; V gene: TRBV30; CDR3 length: 13; J gene: TRBJ2-7; clone size: -; CDR3 protein: CAWSRTGSYEQYF; CDR3 DNA: TGTGCCTGGAGTCGGACAGGGAGTTACGAGCAGTACTTC
D gene: TRBD2; V gene: TRBV6-7; CDR3 length: 18; J gene: TRBJ2-2; clone size: -; CDR3 protein: CASSDRTSGRAPHRGAVF; CDR3 DNA: TGTGCCAGCAGTGACAGGACTAGCGGGAGGGCCCCACACCGGGGAGCTGTTTTT
D gene: TRBD1; V gene: TRBV7-2; CDR3 length: 13; J gene: TRBJ2-5; clone size: few; CDR3 protein: CASSSGQGETQYF; CDR3 DNA: TGTGCCAGCAGCTCCGGACAGGGAGAGACCCAGTACTTC
D gene: TRBD1; V gene: TRBV2; CDR3 length: 13; J gene: TRBJ1-2; clone size: -; CDR3 protein: CASSVGTDRGYTF; CDR3 DNA: TGTGCCAGCAGTGTTGGGACAGACCGAGGCTACACCTTC
D gene: TRBD1; V gene: TRBV28; CDR3 length: 14; J gene: TRBJ1-3; clone size: few; CDR3 protein: CASSPGTAGNTIYF; CDR3 DNA: TGTGCCAGCAGCCCGGGGACAGCTGGAAACACCATATATTTT
D gene: TRBD2; V gene: TRBV10-3; CDR3 length: 15; J gene: TRBJ2-7; clone size: -; CDR3 protein: CAISPAGGVTYEQYF; CDR3 DNA: TGTGCCATCAGTCCTGCGGGAGGGGTTACCTACGAGCAGTACTTC
D gene: -; V gene: TRBV5-6; CDR3 length: 17; J gene: TRBJ2-2; clone size: -; CDR3 protein: CASSLGRTNANTGELFF; CDR3 DNA: TGTGCCAGCAGCTTGGGGAGGACCAACGCGAACACCGGGGAGCTGTTTTTT